These T cell receptor beta chains were read from a single sample in a study of OX40 agonist ivuxolimab in advanced cancers. This table comes from immunoSEQ multiplex PCR, and its TCRdb copy is limited to in-frame clones, with some not included. The sample holds about 50,000 clones; more than 75% are singletons and the top ten take 3.9%. This sample comprised CD4+ or CD8+ T cells sorted from blood, obtained in a trial of the OX40 agonist ivuxolimab. The receptors derive from an adult with an advanced solid tumor such as melanoma, head and neck, liver or kidney cancer. Both conserved end residues are part of each CDR3. Each record gives: V gene, CDR3 length, D gene, clone size, J gene, CDR3 DNA, CDR3 protein. A D gene is named only where the DNA matches it firmly. A clone size is listed for some rows: how often the clone was seen (once, few, many), or a class if it is expanded.

TRBV9	15	TRBD2	-	TRBJ2-5	TGTGCCAGCAGCGCCGGACTAGCAGCCTCGGAGACCCAGTACTTC	CASSAGLAASETQYF
TRBV7-2	16	TRBD1	once	TRBJ1-2	TGTGCCAGCAGCTTTGCATATTGGGACAGTTCGGGGGGCTACACCTTC	CASSFAYWDSSGGYTF
TRBV6-1	14	-	once	TRBJ1-1	TGTGCCAGCAGTGTTAGACAGTCGAACACTGAAGCTTTCTTT	CASSVRQSNTEAFF
TRBV10-3	13	-	-	TRBJ2-3	TGTGCCATCAGTCAGGAGGGCACAGATACGCAGTATTTT	CAISQEGTDTQYF
TRBV29-1	11	-	-	TRBJ1-2	TGCAGCGTACCCGGGACTCGAGGCTACACCTTC	CSVPGTRGYTF
TRBV7-8	17	TRBD2	-	TRBJ2-1	TGTGCCAGCAGCTTAGGGGTGGGCGGGAGGACCTACAATGAGCAGTTCTTC	CASSLGVGGRTYNEQFF
TRBV10-3	14	-	-	TRBJ1-2	TGTGCCATCAGAGGAAGGACAGCGGACTATGGCTACACCTTC	CAIRGRTADYGYTF
TRBV11-2	15	TRBD1	-	TRBJ2-7	TGTGCCAGCAGCTTAGCCCAGGGTGGACAGGGGGAGCAGTACTTC	CASSLAQGGQGEQYF
TRBV9	16	-	-	TRBJ2-5	TGTGCCAGCAGCGATAGACTTTCCCGGGAAGTGGAGACCCAGTACTTC	CASSDRLSREVETQYF
TRBV29-1	12	-	-	TRBJ1-2	TGCAGCGTTGAAGGGGGGAAGCGTGGCTACACCTTC	CSVEGGKRGYTF
TRBV27	13	-	-	TRBJ2-3	TGTGCCAGCAGTTATTCAGGGAAATATACGCAGTATTTT	CASSYSGKYTQYF
TRBV10-3	17	TRBD1	-	TRBJ2-3	TGTGCCATCAGCGGCGACAGGGGGACAGCCAGCACAGATACGCAGTATTTT	CAISGDRGTASTDTQYF
TRBV6-1	15	-	-	TRBJ2-1	TGTGCCACAAGCAAGGGGGGGCTATCCTACAATGAGCAGTTCTTC	CATSKGGLSYNEQFF
TRBV4-3	14	-	-	TRBJ1-1	TGCGCCAGCAGCCAAGCTAATAGGGGAGGTGAAGCTTTCTTT	CASSQANRGGEAFF
TRBV5-1	14	-	-	TRBJ1-2	TGCGCCAGCAGCTTGGGTACCCCAGGGTTGGGCTACACCTTC	CASSLGTPGLGYTF
TRBV7-9	15	-	-	TRBJ2-5	TGTGCCAGCAGCTTAAGCCAGTCCTCTCAAAAGACCCAGTACTTC	CASSLSQSSQKTQYF
TRBV9	16	-	-	TRBJ2-6	TGTGCCAGCAGCGAAGGGGGAGCCTCTGGGGCCAACGTCCTGACTTTC	CASSEGGASGANVLTF
TRBV5-6	15	TRBD2	once	TRBJ2-1	TGTGCCAGCAGCTCCTTAGCGGGAGTGGGGAATGAGCAGTTCTTC	CASSSLAGVGNEQFF
TRBV19	15	-	-	TRBJ1-5	TGTGCCAGTCGTACCGGGACGACGTGGGGTCAGCCCCAGCATTTT	CASRTGTTWGQPQHF
TRBV18	13	TRBD2	-	TRBJ2-1	TGTGCCAGCTCCACCATCGGGGGGTCTGAGCAGTTCTTC	CASSTIGGSEQFF
TRBV6-1	14	TRBD2	-	TRBJ2-3	TGTGCCAGCAGTGAATTCGGACTAGCAGATACGCAGTATTTT	CASSEFGLADTQYF
TRBV4-3	18	-	-	TRBJ1-4	TGCGCCAGCAGCCAAGATCTCCGGGGTTGGGTGACTAATGAAAAACTGTTTTTT	CASSQDLRGWVTNEKLFF
TRBV9	15	-	-	TRBJ1-1	TGTGCCAGCAGCGTAGTGGGGGCAGGGGCCACTGAAGCTTTCTTT	CASSVVGAGATEAFF
TRBV29-1	15	TRBD1	-	TRBJ2-7	TGCAGCGTTACGGCCGGACAGGCTCGAACCTACGAGCAGTACTTC	CSVTAGQARTYEQYF
TRBV19	14	-	-	TRBJ1-4	TGTGCCAGTAGTAACAGGGCCCTTCAAGAAAAACTGTTTTTT	CASSNRALQEKLFF
TRBV5-1	15	TRBD2	-	TRBJ2-3	TGCGCCAGCAGCGATAGCGGGGGGGACACAGATACGCAGTATTTT	CASSDSGGDTDTQYF
TRBV5-1	12	-	many	TRBJ1-1	TGCGCCAGCAGCACACACCACACTGAAGCTTTCTTT	CASSTHHTEAFF
TRBV7-2	17	-	-	TRBJ2-2	TGTGCCAGCAGCTCCGGGCCCATACAGATGAACACCGGGGAGCTGTTTTTT	CASSSGPIQMNTGELFF
TRBV6-1	10	-	-	TRBJ2-1	TGTGCCAGCAGTGAACGTGAGCAGTTCTTC	CASSEREQFF
TRBV4-3	15	-	medium-sized	TRBJ2-7	TGCGCCAGCAGCCAAGGGCGGGCGAGCTCCTACGAGCAGTACTTC	CASSQGRASSYEQYF
TRBV19	14	-	-	TRBJ1-3	TGTGCCAGTAGTATCAGGCACTCTGGAAACACCATATATTTT	CASSIRHSGNTIYF
TRBV2	13	-	-	TRBJ2-3	TGTGCCAGCACGCGACCCGAGGCAGATACGCAGTATTTT	CASTRPEADTQYF
TRBV6-5	14	TRBD1	-	TRBJ1-2	TGTGCCAGCAGCCACGGACAGGGCTTCTATGGCTACACCTTC	CASSHGQGFYGYTF
TRBV11-3	15	TRBD1	-	TRBJ1-1	TGTGCCAGCAGCCCTCAGGGGGGCCTGAACACTGAAGCTTTCTTC	CASSPQGGLNTEAFF
TRBV7-2	15	-	few	TRBJ2-7	TGTGCCAGCAGCTGGCAGGGGTCCCCCTCCTACGAGCAGTACTTC	CASSWQGSPSYEQYF
TRBV2	13	-	-	TRBJ1-2	TGTGCCAGCAGCCTTGGGAACAACTATGGCTACACCTTC	CASSLGNNYGYTF
TRBV19	13	-	-	TRBJ1-5	TGTGCCAGTAGCCGCGATAGCAATCAGCCCCAGCATTTT	CASSRDSNQPQHF
TRBV19	14	-	-	TRBJ1-1	TGTGCCAGTAGTGTGGGACACCCGAACACTGAAGCTTTCTTT	CASSVGHPNTEAFF
TRBV11-2	15	TRBD2	-	TRBJ2-3	TGTGCCAGCAGCCCACGACTAGCGGGGCAAGGTGCGCAGTATTTT	CASSPRLAGQGAQYF
TRBV7-2	12	-	-	TRBJ1-5	TGTGCCAGCTCCCGGAGGAATCAGCCCCAGCATTTT	CASSRRNQPQHF
TRBV28	15	-	few	TRBJ1-5	TGTGCCAGCAGCCCCTCGGGGGCCCTCAATCAGCCCCAGCATTTT	CASSPSGALNQPQHF
TRBV19	14	-	-	TRBJ1-3	TGTGCCAGTAGTATCGGGCGGTCTGGAAACACCATATATTTT	CASSIGRSGNTIYF
TRBV7-3	13	-	-	TRBJ1-1	TGTGCCAGCAGCTTAACCCGGGACACTGAAGCTTTCTTT	CASSLTRDTEAFF
TRBV5-1	13	-	-	TRBJ1-1	TGCGCCAGCAGCTTGGGGCCAGAGACTGAAGCTTTCTTT	CASSLGPETEAFF
TRBV9	16	TRBD2	-	TRBJ2-5	TGTGCCAGCAGCGTAAGTTCTAGCGGGGGACAAGAGACCCAGTACTTC	CASSVSSSGGQETQYF
TRBV5-1	13	-	-	TRBJ1-5	TGCGCCAGCAGCCTGGACAGCCTCCAGCCCCAGCATTTT	CASSLDSLQPQHF
TRBV5-8	14	-	few	TRBJ1-5	TGTGCCAGCAGATGGGGAGGCGCCAATCAGCCCCAGCATTTT	CASRWGGANQPQHF
TRBV6-5	15	TRBD2	-	TRBJ2-3	TGTGCCAGCAGTCTCCGACTAGCGGGAGCAGATACGCAGTATTTT	CASSLRLAGADTQYF
TRBV5-1	14	TRBD1	-	TRBJ2-3	TGCGCCAGCAGACTACAGGGGGCATCAGATACGCAGTATTTT	CASRLQGASDTQYF
TRBV30	13	TRBD2	-	TRBJ2-1	TGTGCCTCCGAGCGGGAGGGCGGGAATGAGCAGTTCTTC	CASEREGGNEQFF
TRBV2	16	-	-	TRBJ2-5	TGTGCCAGCAGTGAAGCCGGTCAAGGTAGTAGTAGAACCCAGTACTTC	CASSEAGQGSSRTQYF
TRBV18	15	-	-	TRBJ1-6	TGTGCCAGCTCACCAGGCGGCTTTCCTAATTCACCCCTCCACTTT	CASSPGGFPNSPLHF